The 10 T cell receptor beta chains reported below all come from one sample, sequenced in a study of spatial heterogeneity in lung cancer. The antigens for these receptors are not known. From the 5' RACE reads, TCRdb called clonotypes with MiXCR, one entry per CDR3 protein. The data show approximately 9,500 distinct CDR3 sequences, under 8.5% seen once. Study conclusions and caveats: Tumor mutation count correlated with how many alpha and beta TCRs expanded intratumorally.

As to time point: sample taken at primary tumor resection. The sample was lung tumor tissue, taken at surgery. The source of these receptors is a male donor with early-stage non-small cell lung cancer.

This clonotype was recorded a few times. This rearrangement joins TRBV6-1 to TRBJ2-5; TRBD2 is a possible D gene (7 bases). CDR3 length: 12 residues. Germline loops: CDR1 MNHNS, CDR2 SASEGT. Trimming took off 8 bases at V and 5 bases at J, with 12 bases between the two ends. The CDR3 region is CASRSGGETQYF. The CDR3 bases are TGTGCCAGCCGCTCGGGGGGCGAGACCCAGTACTTC.

Many counts were recorded for this clonotype. The gene calls are TRBV12-5 and TRBJ2-5; TRBD1 might be the D (6 bases). CDR1 is LGHNT and CDR2 is FRNRAP in the germline V gene. The V gene lost 5 bases and the J gene lost 0 bases, with 10 bases spanning the gap. CDR3 length: 14 amino acids. The CDR3 DNA reads TGTGCTAGTGGTGATCGACAGGACCAAGAGACCCAGTACTTC. It is translated as CASGDRQDQETQYF.

The chain combines TRBV29-1 with TRBJ2-3; D is uncertain. The germline CDR1 and CDR2 sequences are SQVTM and ANQGSEA. This CDR3 comprises 11 residues. The CDR3 spells CRADVGDTQYF. CDR3 DNA: TGCAGAGCAGACGTAGGGGATACGCAGTATTTT.

This clonotype has at least ten counts. The chain combines TRBV5-1 with TRBJ2-1, with 11 bases identical to TRBD1. V trimming: 4 bases; J trimming: 13 bases; junction bases outside the gene matches: 4. Germline V lookup: CDR1 SGHRS, CDR2 YFSETQ. The CDR3 contains 12 residues. The CDR3: CASSMGQGDQFF. CDR3 DNA: TGCGCCAGCAGCATGGGACAGGGGGACCAGTTCTTC.

This clonotype was recorded only once. The V call is TRBV2, the J call TRBJ1-6; no reliable D call. The CDR3 is made up of 13 amino acids. Germline CDR1 and CDR2: SNHLY and FYNNEI. Trimming left V 6 bases short and J 8 bases short, with 11 bases between. The CDR3 nucleotides read TGTGCCAGCAGAAGCGAGGCCCATTCACCCCTCCACTTT. Translation gives CASRSEAHSPLHF.

This clonotype was counted between two and nine times. No conserved phenylalanine or tryptophan is present at the end of the CDR3, so a read error is the likely explanation. The CDR3 DNA reads TGCAGTGCTAGTGAGTCAGCGGGGGGGAGCTACGAGCAGTACCTC. It yields the protein CSASESAGGSYEQYL. V usage is TRBV20-1 and J usage is TRBJ2-7; 10 nucleotides align to TRBD2. J lost 3 bases, V lost 3 bases, and 8 bases had no gene match. This CDR3 has 15 residues. Germline CDR1 is DFQATT and CDR2 is SNEGSKA (reference sequence).

The rearrangement uses TRBV5-1 and TRBJ1-3; D call uncertain. V shed 0 bases and J shed 0 bases, with 10 bases lying between them. CDR1 is SGHRS, CDR2 YFSETQ, per germline. This CDR3 region has 16 residues. The CDR3 nucleotides read TGCGCCAGCAGCTTGGTTGGGTCGGTCTCTGGAAACACCATATATTTT. It codes for CASSLVGSVSGNTIYF. The variable domain in full, completed from reference TRBV5-1 and TRBJ1-3, reads KAGVTQTPRYLIKTRGQQVTLSCSPISGHRSVSWYQQTPGQGLQFLFEYFSETQRNKGNFPGRFSGRQFSNSRSEMNVSTLELGDSALYLCASSLVGSVSGNTIYFGEGSWLTVV.

This clonotype was counted ten times or more. The V gene is TRBV7-2, the J gene TRBJ1-2; 8 nucleotides line up with TRBD1. Germline values: CDR1 SGHTA, CDR2 FQGNSA. The CDR3 spans 14 residues. V lost 3 bases and J lost 3; bases outside the gene matches: 3. CDR3: CASSFLQGDYGYTF. The DNA for the CDR3 is TGTGCCAGCAGCTTTCTACAGGGGGACTATGGCTACACCTTC.

This clonotype was recorded at least ten times. This chain links TRBV20-1 with TRBJ2-3; 7 nucleotides match TRBD1. Germline V CDR1 and CDR2: DFQATT, SNEGSKA (reference sequence). The trim removed 8 bases at V and 2 bases at J, leaving 10 bases unmatched. The CDR3 extends over 14 amino acids. CDR3 sequence reads: CSFRQGRNTDTQYF. In nucleotides, the CDR3 is TGCAGTTTCCGACAGGGTAGAAACACAGATACGCAGTATTTT.

This clonotype was counted many times. The V gene is TRBV25-1, the J gene TRBJ1-1; D gene uncertain. V was trimmed by 5 bases and J by 3 bases, leaving 13 bases between them. In germline, CDR1 is MGHDK, CDR2 SYGVNS. CDR3 size: 14 residues. The CDR3 region has the DNA TGTGCCAGCAGTAATCATGGGAGGGACACTGAAGCTTTCTTT. Its protein product is CASSNHGRDTEAFF. Looking up the rest from reference TRBV25-1 and TRBJ1-1 gives the full variable domain: EADIYQTPRYLVIGTGKKITLECSQTMGHDKMYWYQQDPGMELHLIHYSYGVNSTEKGDLSSESTVSRIRTEHFPLTLESARPSHTSQYLCASSNHGRDTEAFFGQGTRLTVV.